One T cell receptor beta chain is described in this entry. Its antigen is not identified. Other DNA sequences in the same sample also yield this CDR3. The ends were cut back, 5 bases at V and 1 base at J, with 8 bases in the middle. Looked up from germline, CDR1 is SGHTA and CDR2 is FQGTGA. The CDR3 sequence is 14 residues long. TCRdb's table, derived via immunoSEQ multiplex PCR, lists solely in-frame clones and lacks some. The data show under 200,000 clones, about 88% seen once. The data derive from a study of T cell responses to AZD1222 COVID-19 vaccine. Study-wide findings and caveats: Females made up more of the donors, who were largely white British, and clonal diversity may have come out too low. The peak T cell response came first, and repertoires were sampled only after it. CD4 TCRs linked to vaccination spanned spike, dominating at 160-218 and 743-854. The reported proportion of spike-specific TCRs targeting unmutated variant regions was nearly half.

The chain has TRBV7-3 and TRBJ2-2; tentatively, D is TRBD1 (6 bases). The specimen comprised peripheral blood, sampled on day 0 of AZD1222 vaccination. The origin of this receptor is an adult in good health. CDR3 bases: TGTGCCAGCAGCCCACAGGGGAACACCGGGGAGCTGTTTTTT. This codes for CASSPQGNTGELFF.